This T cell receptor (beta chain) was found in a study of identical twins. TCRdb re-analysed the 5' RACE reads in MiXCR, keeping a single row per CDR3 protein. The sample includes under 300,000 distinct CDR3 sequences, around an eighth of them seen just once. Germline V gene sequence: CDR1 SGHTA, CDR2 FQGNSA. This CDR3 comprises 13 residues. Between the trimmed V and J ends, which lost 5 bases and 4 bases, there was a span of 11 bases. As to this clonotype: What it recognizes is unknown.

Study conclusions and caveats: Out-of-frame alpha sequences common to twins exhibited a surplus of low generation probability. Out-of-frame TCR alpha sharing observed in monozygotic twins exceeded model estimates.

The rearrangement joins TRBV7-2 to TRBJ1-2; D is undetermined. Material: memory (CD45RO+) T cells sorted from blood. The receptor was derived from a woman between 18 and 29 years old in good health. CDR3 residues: CASSRTDFYGYTF. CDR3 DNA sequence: TGTGCCAGCAGCCGTACAGATTTCTATGGCTACACCTTC.